This entry lists 15 T cell receptor beta chains sequenced from one sample in a study of shared clonotypes between healthy human individuals. Libraries were prepared by immunoSEQ multiplex PCR; TCRdb keeps only in-frame clonotypes and omits some of them. In the table there are some 580,000 clones, around 97% of which are singletons. Sequencing was performed on naive CD4+ T cells sorted from blood. Subset here: CD45RA+ positively selected. These receptors were obtained from a woman aged 25 to 39 in good health.

This clone has only one observation. CDR3 coding DNA: TGCGCCAGCAGCTCGCTAGCCGGAGCCAAAAACATTCAGTACTTC. As protein: CASSSLAGAKNIQYF. The rearrangement links TRBV5-1 to TRBJ2-4; a possible D gene is TRBD2 (5 bases). Germline values: CDR1 SGHRS, CDR2 YFSETQ. The V and J ends lost 3 bases and 0 bases respectively, with 10 bases between them. The CDR3 is 15 amino acids.

The chain has TRBV6-1 and TRBJ1-5; tentative D call: TRBD1 (5 bases). Germline CDR1 is MNHNS and CDR2 is SASEGT. Trimming shortened V by 3 bases and J by 1 base, and 16 bases separated the two germline ends. This CDR3 comprises 17 residues. CDR3 protein: CASSDRGRVFSNQPQHF. The CDR3 bases are TGTGCCAGCAGTGACCGGGGCAGGGTTTTCAGCAATCAGCCCCAGCATTTT.

The rearrangement uses TRBV28 and TRBJ1-5; possible D gene TRBD1, 5 bases. Trimming stripped 10 bases from V and 3 bases from J, with 19 bases between. CDR3 size: 15 residues. The germline gives CDR1 MDHEN, CDR2 SYDVKM. The CDR3 region is CATRGLWGDNQPQHF. The CDR3 DNA sequence: TGTGCCACCCGCGGACTGTGGGGGGACAATCAGCCCCAGCATTTT.

This clone has a handful of counts. The chain couples TRBV30 to TRBJ1-5; 8 bases line up with TRBD1. CDR3 size: 14 residues. Per germline, CDR1 GTSNPN and CDR2 SVGIG (reference sequence). J was trimmed by 1 base and V by 2 bases; bases with no gene match: 1. Here the CDR3 DNA reads TGTGCCTGGAGTAGGACAGGGAGCAATCAGCCCCAGCATTTT. Its translation is CAWSRTGSNQPQHF.

V and J are TRBV6-5 and TRBJ2-1; 9 positions agree with TRBD2. This CDR3 has 15 residues. V dropped 1 base and J dropped 10; count of bases not matched to a gene: 8. Germline V lookup: CDR1 MNHEY, CDR2 SVGAGI. CDR3: CASSYLSSGTSEQFF. CDR3 DNA sequence: TGTGCCAGCAGTTACTTGTCTAGCGGGACGTCGGAGCAGTTCTTC.

This clone came up once. Additional DNA sequences in this sample encode the identical CDR3. The chain carries TRBV2 and TRBJ2-7; D gene uncertain. Germline assignment: CDR1 SNHLY and CDR2 FYNNEI. Between the trimmed V and J ends, which lost 5 bases and 3 bases, there was a span of 5 bases. There are 11 residues in the CDR3. As DNA, the CDR3 is TGTGCCAGCAGTCCGCTCTACGAGCAGTACTTC. Encoded protein: CASSPLYEQYF.

The chain employs TRBV4-1 and TRBJ2-2; the D is unclear. Germline assignment: CDR1 MGHRA and CDR2 YSYEKL. V shed 3 bases and J shed 1 base, with 9 bases lying between them. This CDR3 has 15 amino acids. The DNA for the CDR3 is TGCGCCAGCAGCCACAGACCCCGGAACACCGGGGAGCTGTTTTTT. This encodes CASSHRPRNTGELFF.

The genes are TRBV29-1 and TRBJ1-2; D unclear. The V and J ends lost 7 bases and 1 base respectively, with 22 bases between them. Germline values: CDR1 SQVTM, CDR2 ANQGSEA. The CDR3 consists of 16 residues. CDR3 bases: TGCAGCGCCACGAGGACTCTTGAACCCCTTAACTATGGCTACACCTTC. Amino acid sequence: CSATRTLEPLNYGYTF.

This chain links TRBV11-2 with TRBJ2-5; TRBD2 might be the D (5 bases). There are 17 residues in the CDR3. V dropped 1 base and J dropped 2 bases, with 17 bases sitting between them. CDR1 is SGHAT and CDR2 is FQNNGV in the germline V gene. The CDR3 DNA reads TGTGCCAGCAGCTTAGTGCTGAGTAGCGCCCAGCAAGAGACCCAGTACTTC. Translating it yields CASSLVLSSAQQETQYF.

The chain uses TRBV13 and TRBJ2-5, with 7 bases matching TRBD1. The DNA end lines up better with TRBJ2-7; the J call may be wrong. The CDR3 spans 15 residues. Looked up from germline, CDR1 is PRHDT and CDR2 is FYEKMQ (reference sequence). CDR3 sequence: CASSNTGVPSYEQYF. For the CDR3, the DNA is TGTGCCAGCAGCAACACAGGGGTCCCCTCCTACGAGCAGTACTTC.

This clone was counted a single time. The CDR3: CASTGLTQPDTQYF. CDR3 coding DNA: TGTGCCAGCACGGGACTCACCCAGCCAGATACGCAGTATTTT. The chain employs TRBV2 and TRBJ2-3, with D tentatively TRBD2 (6 bases). Germline V lookup: CDR1 SNHLY, CDR2 FYNNEI. The CDR3 is 14 amino acids. V was clipped by 7 bases and J by 4 bases, with 15 bases between them.

This chain connects TRBV7-8 to TRBJ2-3; 14 bases align to TRBD2. V gave up 5 bases and J gave up 14 bases; unmatched junction bases: 12. CDR1 and CDR2 (germline): SGHVS, FQNEAQ. The CDR3 sequence is 15 residues long. CDR3: CASSNSGTSGSGLYF. In DNA, the CDR3 is TGTGCCAGCAGCAATAGCGGGACTAGCGGGAGTGGTTTGTATTTT.

The rearrangement uses TRBV4-2 and TRBJ2-7; TRBD2 matches 7 bases. V shed 4 bases and J 3 bases; nucleotides not matched to a gene: 6. The length of the CDR3 is 14 residues. Germline assignment: CDR1 LGHNA and CDR2 YNFKEQ. CDR3 region: CASSRTSGDYEQYF. The CDR3 DNA reads as TGTGCCAGCAGCCGCACCAGCGGGGACTACGAGCAGTACTTC.

The rearrangement joins TRBV13 to TRBJ2-1, with 9 bases matching TRBD1. With V trimmed by 4 bases and J by 6 bases, 10 bases remained unmatched. Germline loops: CDR1 PRHDT, CDR2 FYEKMQ (reference sequence). This CDR3 is built from 16 residues. The CDR3 region has the DNA TGTGCCAGCAGCTCCCCGGGACAGGGTTATAGCAATGAGCAGTTCTTC. Its translation: CASSSPGQGYSNEQFF.

The V gene is TRBV28, the J gene TRBJ2-7, with D perhaps assigned TRBD1 or TRBD2 (6 bases each). From germline, CDR1 is MDHEN and CDR2 SYDVKM. The CDR3 consists of 12 residues. Trimming pared 9 bases from V and 3 bases from J, leaving 12 bases between. The CDR3 DNA follows: TGTGCCAGTACCGGAGGGGGCTACGAGCAGTACTTC. Protein product: CASTGGGYEQYF. The full variable domain, its missing parts supplied by reference TRBV28 and TRBJ2-7, is DVKVTQSSRYLVKRTGEKVFLECVQDMDHENMFWYRQDPGLGLRLIYFSYDVKMKEKGDIPEGYSVSREKKERFSLILESASTNQTSMYLCASTGGGYEQYFGPGTRLTVT.